The present T cell receptor (beta chain) was sequenced within a study of T-cell reconstitution after alpha-beta-depleted transplantation in children listed by TCRdb under 2016. Background for the entire study: T-cell immune reconstitution after TCRalphabeta/CD19-depleted allogeneic hematopoietic cell transplantation in children was quantitatively tracked in the study by means of TCR repertoire profiling.

A distance of 14 bases separates the germline ends of V and J, which lose 4 bases and 2 bases respectively. The germline V gene gives CDR1 as LGHNA and CDR2 as YNFKEQ. Both ends counted, the CDR3 spans 15 residues. Here the CDR3 DNA is all that survives: 45 bases in frame from base 1. Library prep was done by PCR. Data came from an Illumina HiSeq 2500. To normalize quantification of the TCRbeta repertoire, the TCR libraries were built with molecular barcoding that relied on unique molecular identifiers. The public reads were reprocessed in TCRdb via fastp at Q25 and MiXCR, keeping in-frame beta chains. When rows share a CDR3 protein, they turn into one entry using the most common DNA and genes. For this sample the table gives some 530,000 distinct CDR3 sequences, of which around 13% were detected only once. The ten largest clones represent roughly 5.4% of the sample. Comment on this clonotype: Its antigen is not yet known. The conserved phenylalanine or tryptophan is not found at the CDR3 terminus, so this likely reflects a read error.

The source material was PBMCs from the stem cell graft donor, sampled from the stem cell graft. The receptor was derived from a human donor who donated a stem cell graft to a child with combined immunodeficiency. Recombination linked TRBV4-2 to TRBJ1-2; the D gene cannot be resolved reliably. The nucleotide sequence reads TGTGCCAGCAGCCCCTACGGAGAGTCAAACTATGGCTACACCTGC. Translated, this gives CASSPYGESNYGYTC.